One and the same sample provided the 5 T cell receptor beta chains below, sequenced in a study of T-cell memory formation after mild COVID-19 (dated by TCRdb to about 2021). Library creation used 5' RACE. For sequencing, an Illumina NovaSeq 6000 was employed. TCRdb reran the public reads through fastp at Q25 and MiXCR, keeping productive beta chains. Rows with one shared CDR3 protein collapse into an entry with the most common genes and DNA. The sample records about 60,000 distinct CDR3 sequences, 12% of which are singletons. The top ten hold 24% of the sample. The source material was PBMCs or a T cell subset sorted from them (not recorded which). Every receptor here comes from a man aged 18 to 30 who had mild COVID-19 (a few samples of this study predate the infection). The sample titles of this study are shuffled in the database, so cell type and time point are left out; the donor was told from shared clones.

The chain recombines TRBV6-4 with TRBJ2-1; 12 bases are a match to TRBD2. V shed 5 bases and J 6 bases; nucleotides not matched to a gene: 5. Germline V gene sequence: CDR1 MRHNA, CDR2 SNTAGT. The CDR3 loop spans 15 amino acids. The CDR3 DNA reads TGTGCCAGCAGTTCTAGCGGGGGGGCCGGCAATGAGCAGTTCTTC. This encodes CASSSSGGAGNEQFF.

The chain is built from TRBV18 and TRBJ2-1, with 11 bases lining up with TRBD2. Looked up from germline, CDR1 is KGHSH and CDR2 is LQKENI. J was trimmed by 4 bases and V by 6 bases; bases with no gene match: 5. CDR3 length: 15 residues. The CDR3 coding sequence is TGTGCCAGCTCGCTAGCGGGGGGAGTGTACAATGAGCAGTTCTTC. Protein: CASSLAGGVYNEQFF. The complete variable domain, with remaining parts taken from reference TRBV18 and TRBJ2-1, reads NAGVMQNPRHLVRRRGQEARLRCSPMKGHSHVYWYRQLPEEGLKFMVYLQKENIIDESGMPKERFSAEFPKEGPSILRIQQVVRGDSAAYFCASSLAGGVYNEQFFGPGTRLTVL.

This chain connects TRBV5-5 to TRBJ1-2, with a possible D match to TRBD1 (5 bases). V was trimmed by 0 bases and J by 4 bases, leaving 7 bases between them. The CDR3 loop spans 13 amino acids. Germline CDR1 is SGHKS and CDR2 is YYEKEE (reference sequence). The CDR3 DNA follows: TGTGCCAGCAGCTTGGCAGGGAGCTATGGCTACACCTTC. Its translation: CASSLAGSYGYTF.

This clonotype showed up many times. V usage is TRBV20-1 and J usage is TRBJ2-7; D might be TRBD2 (5 bases). V lost 3 bases, J lost 2 bases, and 14 bases lay in between. CDR1 is DFQATT and CDR2 is SNEGSKA in the germline V gene (reference sequence). The CDR3 sequence is 14 residues long. CDR3 nucleotides: TGCAGTGCTAGTCTCCCGGGGTCTACCTACGAGCAGTACTTC. Amino acids: CSASLPGSTYEQYF.

In this sample, this clonotype turned up many times. The V call is TRBV7-9, the J call TRBJ2-2, with 10 bases fitting TRBD2. Looked up from germline, CDR1 is SEHNR and CDR2 is FQNEAQ (reference sequence). Trimming removed 5 bases from V and 7 bases from J; junction bases left unmatched: 10. This CDR3 spans 16 amino acids. The CDR3 loop reads CASSPQPSGGIGELFF. The CDR3 DNA sequence: TGTGCCAGCAGCCCCCAGCCTAGCGGGGGAATCGGGGAGCTGTTTTTT.